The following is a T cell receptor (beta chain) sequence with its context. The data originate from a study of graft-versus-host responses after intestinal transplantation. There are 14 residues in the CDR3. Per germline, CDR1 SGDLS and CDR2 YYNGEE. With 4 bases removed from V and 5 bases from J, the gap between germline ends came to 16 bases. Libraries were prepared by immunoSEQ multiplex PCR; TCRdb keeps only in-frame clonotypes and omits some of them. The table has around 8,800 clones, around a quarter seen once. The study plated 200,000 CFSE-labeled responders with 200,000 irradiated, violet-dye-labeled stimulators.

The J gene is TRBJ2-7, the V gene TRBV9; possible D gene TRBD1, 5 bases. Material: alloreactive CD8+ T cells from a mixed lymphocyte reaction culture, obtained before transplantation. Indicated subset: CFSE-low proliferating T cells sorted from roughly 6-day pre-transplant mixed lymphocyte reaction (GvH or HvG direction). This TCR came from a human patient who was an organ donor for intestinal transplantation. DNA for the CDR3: TGTGCCAGCAGCCCCTGGGCAGGGCAGGACGAGCAGTACTTC. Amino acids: CASSPWAGQDEQYF.